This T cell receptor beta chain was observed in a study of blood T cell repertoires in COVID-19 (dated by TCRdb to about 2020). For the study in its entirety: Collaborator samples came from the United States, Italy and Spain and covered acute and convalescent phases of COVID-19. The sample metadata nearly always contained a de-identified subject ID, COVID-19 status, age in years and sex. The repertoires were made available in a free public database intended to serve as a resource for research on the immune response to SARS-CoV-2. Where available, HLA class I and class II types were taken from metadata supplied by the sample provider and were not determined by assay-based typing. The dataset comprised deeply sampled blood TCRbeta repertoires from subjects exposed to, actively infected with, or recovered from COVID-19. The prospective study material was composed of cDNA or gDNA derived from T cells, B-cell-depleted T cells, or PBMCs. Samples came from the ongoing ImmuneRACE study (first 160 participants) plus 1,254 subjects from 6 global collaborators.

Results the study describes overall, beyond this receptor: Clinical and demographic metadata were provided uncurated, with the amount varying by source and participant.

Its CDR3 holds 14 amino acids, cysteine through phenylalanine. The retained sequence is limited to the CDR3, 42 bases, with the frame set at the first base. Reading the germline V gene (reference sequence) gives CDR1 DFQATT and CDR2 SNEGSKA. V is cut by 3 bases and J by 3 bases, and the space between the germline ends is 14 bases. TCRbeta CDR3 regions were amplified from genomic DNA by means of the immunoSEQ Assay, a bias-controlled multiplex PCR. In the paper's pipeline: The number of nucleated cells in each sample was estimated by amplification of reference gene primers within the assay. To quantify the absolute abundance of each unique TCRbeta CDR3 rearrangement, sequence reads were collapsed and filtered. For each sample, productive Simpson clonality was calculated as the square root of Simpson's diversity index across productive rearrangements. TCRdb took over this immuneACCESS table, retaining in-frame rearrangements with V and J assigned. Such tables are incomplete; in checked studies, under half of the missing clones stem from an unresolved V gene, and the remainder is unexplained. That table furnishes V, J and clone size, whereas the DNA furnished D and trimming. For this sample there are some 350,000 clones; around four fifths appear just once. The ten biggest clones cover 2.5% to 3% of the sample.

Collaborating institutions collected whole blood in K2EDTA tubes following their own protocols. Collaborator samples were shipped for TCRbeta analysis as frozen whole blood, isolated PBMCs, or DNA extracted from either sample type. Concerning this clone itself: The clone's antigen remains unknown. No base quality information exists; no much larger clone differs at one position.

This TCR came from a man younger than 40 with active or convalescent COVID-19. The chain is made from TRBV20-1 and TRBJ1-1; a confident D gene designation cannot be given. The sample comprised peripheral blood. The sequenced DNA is TGCAGTGCTAGTTCTCTAGTGGGTGACACTGAAGCTTTCTTT. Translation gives CSASSLVGDTEAFF.